The present T cell receptor beta chain was sequenced within a study of blood T cell repertoires in COVID-19. Overall study: The United States, Italy and Spain supplied acute and convalescent COVID-19 samples. PBMCs, B-cell-depleted T cells, or T cells were the source of the cDNA or gDNA that made up the material.

This CDR3 is built from 15 residues. CDR1 GTSNPN and CDR2 SVGIG come from the germline V gene (reference sequence). V lost 2 bases and J lost 0; bases outside the gene matches: 2. Original processing notes: Reference gene primer amplification yielded estimated nucleated cell counts. TCRdb keeps only in-frame clones here, not all; method: immunoSEQ multiplex PCR. That table furnishes V, J and clone size, whereas the DNA furnished D and trimming. The table shows tens of thousands of clones, with more than 75% occurring only once. The sample comprised peripheral blood. This receptor was obtained from a woman aged 55-70 years with acute or convalescent COVID-19. The chain uses TRBV30 and TRBJ2-2, with 8 nucleotides matching TRBD2. The chain's CDR3 is CAWSIGGANTGELFF. Written as DNA, the CDR3 is TGTGCCTGGAGTATCGGGGGGGCGAACACCGGGGAGCTGTTTTTT.